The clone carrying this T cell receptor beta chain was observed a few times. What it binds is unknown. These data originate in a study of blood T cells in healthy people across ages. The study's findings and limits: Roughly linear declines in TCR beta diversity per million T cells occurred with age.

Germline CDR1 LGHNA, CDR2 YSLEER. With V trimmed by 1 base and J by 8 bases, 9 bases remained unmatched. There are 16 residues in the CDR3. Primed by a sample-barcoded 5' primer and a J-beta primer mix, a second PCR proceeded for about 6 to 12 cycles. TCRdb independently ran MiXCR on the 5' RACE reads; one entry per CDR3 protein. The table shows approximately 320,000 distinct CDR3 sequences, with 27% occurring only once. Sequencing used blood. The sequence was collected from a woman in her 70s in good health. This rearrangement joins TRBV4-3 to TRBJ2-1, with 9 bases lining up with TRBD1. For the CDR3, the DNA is TGCGCCAGCAGCCAAGTGACCGGGACAGGGAGAGATGAGCAGTTCTTC. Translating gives CASSQVTGTGRDEQFF.